This T cell receptor beta chain was profiled in a study of early T cells in non-severe SARS-CoV-2 infection. Whole-study context: Bulk RNA from unsorted whole blood was sequenced; chains were unpaired.

Individual cDNA molecules each received unique molecular identifiers attached to them. TCRdb re-derived calls from the 5' RACE reads in MiXCR, one entry per CDR3 protein. The sample includes around 68,000 distinct CDR3 sequences, 10% to 15% of them seen just once. This clonotype came up a few times. The antigen is not known. This CDR3 has 15 amino acids. In germline, CDR1 is WSHSY, CDR2 SAAADI. Trimming took 3 bases from V and 13 from J, leaving 19 bases between them. Study-wide findings and caveats: There was a bias toward anti-spike CD8 responses in VDJdb matching, which missed private and CD4 specificities.

The starting material was whole blood, obtained at baseline. The sequence came from an adult who was a healthcare worker with PCR-confirmed SARS-CoV-2 infection or an uninfected control (not recorded which). This rearrangement joins TRBV10-2 to TRBJ1-6, with D perhaps matching TRBD1 (6 bases). The CDR3 sequence is CASSDFSQGLPPLHF. The CDR3 coding sequence is TGCGCCAGCAGTGATTTTTCGCAGGGGCTTCCCCCCCTCCACTTT.